Sequencing of this T cell receptor beta chain was carried out in a study of blood T cells in healthy people across ages. The authors ran a second PCR of 7 to 11 cycles using a sample-barcoded 5' primer and a J-beta primer mix. TCRdb independently ran MiXCR on the 5' RACE reads; one entry per CDR3 protein. The sample lists over 950,000 distinct CDR3 sequences; about two fifths were seen once. Per germline, CDR1 SGHNT and CDR2 YYREEE (reference sequence). The CDR3 extends over 17 amino acids. V dropped 2 bases and J dropped 2; count of bases not matched to a gene: 9. Only a few counts were recorded for this clonotype.

Material: blood. The TCR comes from a man younger than 30 in good health. The chain joins TRBV5-4 to TRBJ2-2, with TRBD1 matching 7 bases. CDR3 sequence (DNA): TGTGCCAGCAGCTTAGGAGGCAGGGGGTTCAACACCGGGGAGCTGTTTTTT. Translating it yields CASSLGGRGFNTGELFF.